The rows below give T cell receptor beta chains drawn from one sample of a study of early T cells in non-severe SARS-CoV-2 infection. TCRdb re-called the 5' RACE reads through MiXCR, storing one row per CDR3 protein. The table records some 57,000 distinct CDR3 sequences, less than 9.5% of them present only once. Sequenced: whole blood. Receptors were obtained from an adult who was a healthcare worker with PCR-confirmed SARS-CoV-2 infection or an uninfected control (not recorded which). Both conserved end residues are trimmed from each CDR3. The order of the fields is J gene, V gene, clone size, CDR3 protein. Clone size is not always given. Where it is, it says once, few, many or a class for expanded clones.

TRBJ2-3 TRBV24-1 many ATSDTDTQY
TRBJ1-6 TRBV6-6 many ASWTGGDSPLH
TRBJ2-3 TRBV7-2 . ASSRRTDTQY
TRBJ2-3 TRBV20-1 . SARWTTDTQY
TRBJ2-3 TRBV10-3 many AISPTSTRTDTQY
TRBJ2-1 TRBV2 few ASPIYRGSYNEQF
TRBJ1-3 TRBV3-1 few ASSHGGGRNTIY
TRBJ1-3 TRBV28 many ASSLSGTGSGNTIY
TRBJ2-5 TRBV6-4 many ASSEIAGEQETQY
TRBJ2-1 TRBV4-1 . ASSHPRGNEQF
TRBJ2-1 TRBV29-1 . SATTSGYNEQF
TRBJ2-1 TRBV7-8 many ASSLAGSNEQF
TRBJ2-1 TRBV9 many ASSVERGQQF
TRBJ2-2 TRBV5-1 few ASSLDGMVNTGELF
TRBJ1-6 TRBV6-1 many ASSEATRPRPLH
TRBJ2-2 TRBV11-2 many ASSFSLVRSTGELF
TRBJ2-1 TRBV28 many ASSLITSGAYNEQF
TRBJ2-3 TRBV20-1 . SAASATVDTQY
TRBJ2-5 TRBV7-8 . ASSQIAGIETQY
TRBJ2-7 TRBV5-6 . ASSLGVMDYEQY
TRBJ2-7 TRBV6-2/TRBV6-3 few ASSQGRGLYEQY
TRBJ1-2 TRBV2 few TRQGNYGYT